This TCR beta chain emerged from a study of T-cell reconstitution after alpha-beta-depleted transplantation in children. A library of TCRbeta sequences, prepared with unique molecular identifiers, was generated. TCRdb re-derived calls from the PCR reads in MiXCR, one entry per CDR3 protein. The sample holds around 360,000 distinct CDR3 sequences, 10% to 13% seen once. In its sample, this clonotype was seen a few times. Trimming left V 5 bases short and J 0 bases short, with 12 bases between. The germline CDR1 and CDR2 sequences are SGHDT and YYEEEE. The CDR3 totals 14 residues. This TCR derives from a human donor who donated a stem cell graft to a child with acute lymphoblastic leukemia. Sequenced here: PBMCs from the stem cell graft donor, sampled from the stem cell graft. The J gene is TRBJ2-7, the V gene TRBV5-6; tentatively, D is TRBD1 (6 bases). The CDR3 DNA reads as TGTGCCAGCAGTATTGCAGGGGACTCCTACGAGCAGTACTTC. Residues: CASSIAGDSYEQYF.